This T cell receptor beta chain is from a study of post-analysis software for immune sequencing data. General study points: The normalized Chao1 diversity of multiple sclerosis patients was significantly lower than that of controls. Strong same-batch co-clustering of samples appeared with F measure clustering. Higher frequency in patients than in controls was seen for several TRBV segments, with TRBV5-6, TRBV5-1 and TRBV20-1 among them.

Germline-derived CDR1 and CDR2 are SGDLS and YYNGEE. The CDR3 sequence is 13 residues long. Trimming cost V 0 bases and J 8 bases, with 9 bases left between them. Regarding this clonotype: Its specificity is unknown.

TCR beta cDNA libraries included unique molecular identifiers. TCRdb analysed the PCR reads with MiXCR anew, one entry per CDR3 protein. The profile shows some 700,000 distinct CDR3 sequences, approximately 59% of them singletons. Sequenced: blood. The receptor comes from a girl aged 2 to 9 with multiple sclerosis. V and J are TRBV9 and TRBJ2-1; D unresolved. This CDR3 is CASSVALMDEQFF. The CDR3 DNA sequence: TGTGCCAGCAGCGTAGCCTTGATGGATGAGCAGTTCTTC.